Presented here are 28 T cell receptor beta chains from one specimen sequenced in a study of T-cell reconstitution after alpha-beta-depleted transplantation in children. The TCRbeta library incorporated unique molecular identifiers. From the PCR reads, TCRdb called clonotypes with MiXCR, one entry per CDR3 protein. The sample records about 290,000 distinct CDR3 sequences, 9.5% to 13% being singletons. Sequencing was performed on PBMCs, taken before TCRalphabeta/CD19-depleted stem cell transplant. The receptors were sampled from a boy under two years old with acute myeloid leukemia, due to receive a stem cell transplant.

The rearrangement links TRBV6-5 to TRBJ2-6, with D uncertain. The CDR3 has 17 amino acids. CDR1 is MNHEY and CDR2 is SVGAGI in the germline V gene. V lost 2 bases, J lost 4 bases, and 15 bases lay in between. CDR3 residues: CASSYTGPRGGANVLTF. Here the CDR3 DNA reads TGTGCCAGCAGTTACACCGGGCCACGCGGAGGGGCCAACGTCCTGACTTTC.

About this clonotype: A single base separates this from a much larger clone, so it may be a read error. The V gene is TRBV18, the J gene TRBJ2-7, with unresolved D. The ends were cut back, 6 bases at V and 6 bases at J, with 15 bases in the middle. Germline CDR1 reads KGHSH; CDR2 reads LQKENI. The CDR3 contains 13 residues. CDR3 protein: CASSAARSGEQYF. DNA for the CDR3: TGTGCCAGCTCCGCCGCTCGGTCAGGCGAGCAGTACTTC.

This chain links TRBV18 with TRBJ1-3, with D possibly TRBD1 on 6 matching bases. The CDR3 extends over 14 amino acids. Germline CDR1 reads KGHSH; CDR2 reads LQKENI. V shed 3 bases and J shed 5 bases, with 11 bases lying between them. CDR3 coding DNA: TGTGCCAGCTCACCTCCGGGGGCCAGAAACACCATATATTTT. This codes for CASSPPGARNTIYF.

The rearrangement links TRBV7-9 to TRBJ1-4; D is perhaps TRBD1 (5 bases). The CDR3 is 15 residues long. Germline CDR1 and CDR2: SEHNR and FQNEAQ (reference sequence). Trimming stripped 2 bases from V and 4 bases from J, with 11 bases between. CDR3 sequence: CASSLTSGINEKLFF. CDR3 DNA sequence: TGTGCCAGCAGCTTAACCTCAGGGATTAATGAAAAACTGTTTTTT.

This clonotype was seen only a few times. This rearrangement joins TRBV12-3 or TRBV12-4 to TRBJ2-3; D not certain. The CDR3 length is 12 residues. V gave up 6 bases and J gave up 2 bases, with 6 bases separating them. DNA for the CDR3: TGTGCCAGCAGGAAAAACACAGATACGCAGTATTTT. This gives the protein CASRKNTDTQYF.

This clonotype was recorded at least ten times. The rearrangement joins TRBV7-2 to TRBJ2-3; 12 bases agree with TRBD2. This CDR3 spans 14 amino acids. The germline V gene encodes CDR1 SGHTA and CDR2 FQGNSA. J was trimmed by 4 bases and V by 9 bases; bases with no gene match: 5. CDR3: CASTGTSGPDTQYF. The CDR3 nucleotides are TGTGCCAGTACCGGGACTAGCGGGCCAGATACGCAGTATTTT. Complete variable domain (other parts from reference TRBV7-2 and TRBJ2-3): GAGVSQSPSNKVTEKGKDVELRCDPISGHTALYWYRQSLGQGLEFLIYFQGNSAPDKSGLPSDRFSAERTGGSVSTLTIQRTQQEDSAVYLCASTGTSGPDTQYFGPGTRLTVL.

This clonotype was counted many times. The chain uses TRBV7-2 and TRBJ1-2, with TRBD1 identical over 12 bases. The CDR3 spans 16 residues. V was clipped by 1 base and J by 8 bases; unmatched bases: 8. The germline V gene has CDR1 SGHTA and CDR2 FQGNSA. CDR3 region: CASSLVTGTGGSGYTF. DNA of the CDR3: TGTGCCAGCAGCTTAGTAACCGGGACAGGGGGCTCCGGCTACACCTTC.

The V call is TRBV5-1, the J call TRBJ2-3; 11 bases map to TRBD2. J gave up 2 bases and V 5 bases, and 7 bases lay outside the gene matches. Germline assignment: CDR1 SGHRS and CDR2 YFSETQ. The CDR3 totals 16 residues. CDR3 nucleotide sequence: TGCGCCAGCAGGGATGGGACTAGCGGAAACACAGATACGCAGTATTTT. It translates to CASRDGTSGNTDTQYF.

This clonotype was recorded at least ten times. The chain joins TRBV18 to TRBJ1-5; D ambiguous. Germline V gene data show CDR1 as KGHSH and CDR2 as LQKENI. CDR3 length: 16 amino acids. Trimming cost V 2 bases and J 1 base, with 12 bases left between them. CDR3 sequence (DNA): TGTGCCAGCTCACCAATGGGCGAAGGGAGCAATCAGCCCCAGCATTTT. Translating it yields CASSPMGEGSNQPQHF.

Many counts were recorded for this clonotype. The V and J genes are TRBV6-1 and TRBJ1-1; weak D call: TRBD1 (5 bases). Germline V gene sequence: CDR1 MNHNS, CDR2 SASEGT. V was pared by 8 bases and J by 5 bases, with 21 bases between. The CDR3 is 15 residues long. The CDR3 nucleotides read TGTGCCAGCGGTAGTCCTTCACTGGAGGGGACTGAAGCTTTCTTT. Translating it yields CASGSPSLEGTEAFF.

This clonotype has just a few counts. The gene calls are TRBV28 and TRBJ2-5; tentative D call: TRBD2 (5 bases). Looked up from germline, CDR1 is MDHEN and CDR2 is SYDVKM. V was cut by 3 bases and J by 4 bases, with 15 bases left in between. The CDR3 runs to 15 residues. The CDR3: CASSFLAGGGETQYF. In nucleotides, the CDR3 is TGTGCCAGCAGTTTTCTGGCGGGTGGAGGAGAGACCCAGTACTTC.

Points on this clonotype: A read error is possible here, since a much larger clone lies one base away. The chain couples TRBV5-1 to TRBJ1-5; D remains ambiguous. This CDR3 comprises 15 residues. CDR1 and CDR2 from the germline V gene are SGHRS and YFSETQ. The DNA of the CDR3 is TGCGCCAGCAGCTTCGCATCGGGAAGCAATCGGCCCCAGCATTTT. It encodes CASSFASGSNRPQHF.

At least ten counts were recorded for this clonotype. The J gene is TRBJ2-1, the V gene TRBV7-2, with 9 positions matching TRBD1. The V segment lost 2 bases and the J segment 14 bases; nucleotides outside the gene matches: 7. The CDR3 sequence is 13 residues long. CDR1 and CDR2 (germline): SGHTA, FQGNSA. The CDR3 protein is CASSLLAGQGKFF. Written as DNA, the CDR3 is TGTGCCAGCAGCTTACTGGCGGGACAGGGAAAGTTCTTC. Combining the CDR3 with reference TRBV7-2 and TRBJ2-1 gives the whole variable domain GAGVSQSPSNKVTEKGKDVELRCDPISGHTALYWYRQSLGQGLEFLIYFQGNSAPDKSGLPSDRFSAERTGGSVSTLTIQRTQQEDSAVYLCASSLLAGQGKFFGPGTRLTVL.

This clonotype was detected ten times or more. In DNA, the CDR3 is TGTGCCAGCAGTTACCGACAGGGGCGCTCCTCCTACAATGAGCAGTTCTTC. Amino acids: CASSYRQGRSSYNEQFF. This chain connects TRBV6-2 or TRBV6-3 to TRBJ2-1, with 8 bases identical to TRBD1. The CDR3 sequence is 17 residues long. With V trimmed by 2 bases and J by 0 bases, 6 bases remained unmatched. Germline V lookup: CDR1 MNHEY, CDR2 SVGEGT.

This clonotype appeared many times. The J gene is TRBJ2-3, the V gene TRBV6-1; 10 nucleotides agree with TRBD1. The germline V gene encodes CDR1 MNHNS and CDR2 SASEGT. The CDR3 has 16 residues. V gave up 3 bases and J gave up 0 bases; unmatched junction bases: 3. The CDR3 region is CASSEGQGPSTDTQYF. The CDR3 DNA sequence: TGTGCCAGCAGTGAGGGACAGGGGCCTAGCACAGATACGCAGTATTTT.

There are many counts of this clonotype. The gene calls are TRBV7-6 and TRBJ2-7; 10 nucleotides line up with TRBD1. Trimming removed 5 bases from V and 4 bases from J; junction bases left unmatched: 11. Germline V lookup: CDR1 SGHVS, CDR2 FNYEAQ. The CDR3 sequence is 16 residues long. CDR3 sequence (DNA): TGTGCCAGCAGCCCTCAGACAGGGGGCGCGTCTTACGAGCAGTACTTC. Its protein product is CASSPQTGGASYEQYF. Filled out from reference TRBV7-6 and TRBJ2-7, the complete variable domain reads GAGVSQSPRYKVTKRGQDVALRCDPISGHVSLYWYRQALGQGPEFLTYFNYEAQQDKSGLPNDRFSAERPEGSISTLTIQRTEQRDSAMYRCASSPQTGGASYEQYFGPGTRLTVT.

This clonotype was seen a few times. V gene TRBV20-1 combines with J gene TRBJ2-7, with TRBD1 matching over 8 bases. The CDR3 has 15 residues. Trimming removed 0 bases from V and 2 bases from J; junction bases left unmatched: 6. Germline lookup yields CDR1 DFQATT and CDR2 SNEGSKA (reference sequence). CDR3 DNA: TGCAGTGCTAGAGATTTGACAGGGGAGACCTACGAGCAGTACTTC. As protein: CSARDLTGETYEQYF.

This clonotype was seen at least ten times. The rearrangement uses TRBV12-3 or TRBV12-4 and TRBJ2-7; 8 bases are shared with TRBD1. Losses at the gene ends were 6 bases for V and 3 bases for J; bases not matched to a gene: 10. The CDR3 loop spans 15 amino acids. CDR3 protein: CASSRRTGLLYEQYF. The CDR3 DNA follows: TGTGCCAGCAGCCGACGGACAGGGTTACTCTACGAGCAGTACTTC.

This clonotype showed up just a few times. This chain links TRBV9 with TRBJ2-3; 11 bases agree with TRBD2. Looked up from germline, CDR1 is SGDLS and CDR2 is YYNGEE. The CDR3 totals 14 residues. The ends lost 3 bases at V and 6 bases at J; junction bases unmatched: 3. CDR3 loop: CASSEGTSGDTQYF. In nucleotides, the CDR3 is TGTGCCAGCAGCGAGGGGACTAGCGGCGATACGCAGTATTTT.

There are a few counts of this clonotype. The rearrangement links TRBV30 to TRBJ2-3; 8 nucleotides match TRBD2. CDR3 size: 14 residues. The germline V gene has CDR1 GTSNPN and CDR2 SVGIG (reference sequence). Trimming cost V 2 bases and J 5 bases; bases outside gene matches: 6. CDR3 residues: CAWSFGGAQDTQYF. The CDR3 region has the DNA TGTGCCTGGAGTTTCGGGGGGGCCCAAGATACGCAGTATTTT.

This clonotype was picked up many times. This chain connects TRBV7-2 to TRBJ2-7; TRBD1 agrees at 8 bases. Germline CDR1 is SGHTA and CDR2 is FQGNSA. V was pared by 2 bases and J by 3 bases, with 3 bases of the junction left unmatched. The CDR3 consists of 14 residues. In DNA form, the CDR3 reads TGTGCCAGCAGCTTATCCGGACAGGGCTACGAGCAGTACTTC. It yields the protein CASSLSGQGYEQYF.

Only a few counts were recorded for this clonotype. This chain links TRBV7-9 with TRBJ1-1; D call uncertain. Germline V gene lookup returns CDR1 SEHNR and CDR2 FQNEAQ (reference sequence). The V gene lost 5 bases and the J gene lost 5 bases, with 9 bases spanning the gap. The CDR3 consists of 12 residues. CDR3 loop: CASSPRRTEAFF. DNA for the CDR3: TGTGCCAGCAGCCCCCGGAGGACTGAAGCTTTCTTT.

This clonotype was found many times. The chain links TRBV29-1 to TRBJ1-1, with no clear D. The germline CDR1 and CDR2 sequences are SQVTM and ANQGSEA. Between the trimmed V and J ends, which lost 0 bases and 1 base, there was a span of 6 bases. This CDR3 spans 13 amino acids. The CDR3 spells CSVEDGPNTEAFF. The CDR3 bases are TGCAGCGTTGAAGACGGACCGAACACTGAAGCTTTCTTT.

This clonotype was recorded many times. CDR3 in amino acids: CASSYGRMDGEKLFF. For the CDR3, the DNA is TGTGCCAGCAGTTACGGGCGCATGGACGGTGAAAAACTGTTTTTT. The chain has TRBV6-5 and TRBJ1-4, with unresolved D. The CDR3 consists of 15 residues. Germline V gene data show CDR1 as MNHEY and CDR2 as SVGAGI. V was shortened by 2 bases and J by 7 bases, with 14 bases between the two germline ends.

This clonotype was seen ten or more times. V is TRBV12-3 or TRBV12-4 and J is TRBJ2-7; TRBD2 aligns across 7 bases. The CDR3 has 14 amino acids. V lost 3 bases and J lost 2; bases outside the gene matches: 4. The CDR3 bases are TGTGCCAGCAGTTTCGGGACTACCACCTACGAGCAGTACTTC. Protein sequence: CASSFGTTTYEQYF.

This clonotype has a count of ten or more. CDR3 sequence: CASSYRGAQETQYF. CDR3 DNA: TGTGCCAGCAGTTACCGGGGAGCCCAAGAGACCCAGTACTTC. The chain couples TRBV12-3 or TRBV12-4 to TRBJ2-5, with a possible D match to TRBD2 (5 bases). The CDR3 runs 14 residues. V lost 4 bases, J lost 1 base, and 10 bases lay in between.

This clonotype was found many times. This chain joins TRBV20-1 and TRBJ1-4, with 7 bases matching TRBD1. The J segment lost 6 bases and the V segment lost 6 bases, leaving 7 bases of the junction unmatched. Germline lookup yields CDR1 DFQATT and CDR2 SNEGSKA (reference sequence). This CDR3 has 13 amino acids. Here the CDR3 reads CSASDRADEKLFF. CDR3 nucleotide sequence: TGCAGTGCCTCCGACAGGGCGGATGAAAAACTGTTTTTT.

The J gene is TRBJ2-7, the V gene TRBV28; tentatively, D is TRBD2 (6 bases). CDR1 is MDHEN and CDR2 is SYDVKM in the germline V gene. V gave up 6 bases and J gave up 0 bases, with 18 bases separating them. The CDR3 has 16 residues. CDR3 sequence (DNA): TGTGCCAGCAGCCTTCATTCGGCGGGAAGCTCCTACGAGCAGTACTTC. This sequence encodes CASSLHSAGSSYEQYF.